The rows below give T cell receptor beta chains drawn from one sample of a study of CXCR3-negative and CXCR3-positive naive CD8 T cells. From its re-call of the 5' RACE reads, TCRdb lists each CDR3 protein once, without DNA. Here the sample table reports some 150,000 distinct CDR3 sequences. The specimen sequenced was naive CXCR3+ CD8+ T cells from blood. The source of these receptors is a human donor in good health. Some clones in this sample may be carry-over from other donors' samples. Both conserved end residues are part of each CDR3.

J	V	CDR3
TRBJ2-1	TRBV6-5	CASSLDYTYNEQFF
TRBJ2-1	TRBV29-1	CSLLRGGEQFF
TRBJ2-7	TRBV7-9	CASSLVILGEFKDEQYF
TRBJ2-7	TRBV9	CASSVGPTGKTYEQYF
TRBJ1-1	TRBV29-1	CSVESSSDRGYEAFF
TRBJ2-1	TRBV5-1	CASSLLAWTGNEQFF
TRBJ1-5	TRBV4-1	CASSQDGRMDQPQHF
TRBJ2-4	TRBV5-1	CASSLGAGYGTKNIQYF
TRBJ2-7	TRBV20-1	CSARDPGQGLYEQYF
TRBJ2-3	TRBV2	CASRGPLPSGAPYTDTQYF